This T cell receptor beta chain derives from a study of T cell responses to AZD1222 COVID-19 vaccine. The study's findings and limits: Researchers took repertoire samples only after the peak T cell response had come.

The CDR3 runs 13 residues. CDR1 is SGHAT, CDR2 FQNNGV, per germline. V gave up 2 bases and J gave up 7 bases, with 11 bases separating them. Some second doses came at about 4 weeks and others at about 12 weeks; these were pooled. The method was immunoSEQ multiplex PCR; TCRdb's version includes in-frame clones alone and lacks a portion of them. The sample shows around 99,000 clones, 70% to 90% of them seen only once. In regard to this clone: What it binds is unknown.

V gene TRBV11-2 combines with J gene TRBJ1-1; no reliable D call. The sample consisted of peripheral blood, taken 28 days after the second AZD1222 dose. This receptor was taken from an adult who received the AZD1222 COVID-19 vaccine. This chain's CDR3 is CASSLYGLNEAFF. The DNA for the CDR3 is TGTGCCAGCAGCTTATACGGACTTAATGAAGCTTTCTTT.